One sample yielded the 12 T cell receptor beta chains listed below, sequenced in a study of T cell responses to AZD1222 COVID-19 vaccine. Libraries were prepared by immunoSEQ multiplex PCR; TCRdb keeps only in-frame clonotypes and omits some of them. Among 150,000 to 200,000 clones listed, 90% to 95% were seen once. The source was peripheral blood, collected on day 0 of AZD1222 vaccination. All receptors come from an adult in good health.

This clone was recorded a few times. The chain employs TRBV7-8 and TRBJ2-7; 9 bases match TRBD2. The J segment lost 1 base and the V segment lost 5 bases, leaving 6 bases of the junction unmatched. CDR1 is SGHVS, CDR2 FQNEAQ, per germline. The CDR3 runs 15 residues. The CDR3 DNA reads as TGTGCCAGCAGCGCCCTAGCGGGATCGTCCTACGAGCAGTACTTC. Encoded protein: CASSALAGSSYEQYF.

The sample holds one count of this clone. J is TRBJ1-6 and V is TRBV2, with D hard to call. Trimming cost V 8 bases and J 9 bases, with 8 bases left between them. There are 11 residues in the CDR3. Germline CDR1 SNHLY, CDR2 FYNNEI. The CDR3 sequence is CASGKGSPLHF. In DNA, the CDR3 is TGTGCCAGCGGCAAGGGTTCACCCCTCCACTTT.

This rearrangement joins TRBV7-9 to TRBJ2-5; 7 bases are shared with TRBD2. CDR3 length: 15 residues. Trimming at V came to 7 bases and at J to 0 bases, leaving 8 bases not matched to a gene. The germline gives CDR1 SEHNR, CDR2 FQNEAQ (reference sequence). CDR3 amino acids: CASTLGGVYQETQYF. The CDR3 region has the DNA TGTGCCAGCACCCTGGGGGGGGTGTACCAAGAGACCCAGTACTTC.

The CDR3 DNA reads as TGTGCCACCAGCAGAGATTTCAGGGGTCTTGGTTACGAGCAGTACTTC. It is translated as CATSRDFRGLGYEQYF. This rearrangement joins TRBV15 to TRBJ2-7, with a tentative D call TRBD1 (6 bases). V dropped 0 bases and J dropped 4 bases, with 16 bases sitting between them. Germline V lookup: CDR1 LNHNV, CDR2 YYDKDF (reference sequence). This CDR3 region has 16 residues.

The genes are TRBV14 and TRBJ1-1; TRBD1 is a possible D gene (5 bases). V shed 0 bases and J shed 5 bases, with 13 bases lying between them. The CDR3 covers 15 residues. Germline loops: CDR1 SGHDN, CDR2 FVKESK. The CDR3 nucleotides read TGTGCCAGCAGCCAAGATCCGGCAGGGCATACTGAAGCTTTCTTT. It is translated as CASSQDPAGHTEAFF.

This sequence joins TRBV2 and TRBJ1-4; 8 nucleotides agree with TRBD1. The germline V gene encodes CDR1 SNHLY and CDR2 FYNNEI. This CDR3 has 13 amino acids. Germline trimming cut 6 bases from V and 8 bases from J; bases unmatched to any gene: 5. CDR3 sequence reads: CASRNRGGEKLFF. The CDR3 DNA follows: TGTGCCAGCAGAAACAGGGGGGGCGAAAAACTGTTTTTT.

The chain couples TRBV27 to TRBJ2-3, with D perhaps TRBD2 (6 bases). Trimming pared 2 bases from V and 4 bases from J, leaving 16 bases between. There are 16 residues in the CDR3. Germline CDR1 and CDR2: MNHEY and SMNVEV (reference sequence). CDR3 region: CASSLPTGGVADTQYF. For the CDR3, the DNA is TGTGCCAGCAGTTTACCCACCGGGGGAGTGGCAGATACGCAGTATTTT.

The count of this clone is one. This chain joins TRBV11-2 and TRBJ1-4; 7 nucleotides agree with TRBD1. The trim removed 5 bases at V and 4 bases at J, leaving 7 bases unmatched. The CDR3 loop spans 15 amino acids. Germline values: CDR1 SGHAT, CDR2 FQNNGV. CDR3 loop: CASSQGQFNNEKLFF. The CDR3 DNA reads as TGTGCCAGCAGCCAGGGACAGTTTAATAATGAAAAACTGTTTTTT.

V and J are TRBV2 and TRBJ1-5; D remains unclear. Trimming left V 3 bases short and J 1 base short, with 10 bases between. Germline assignment: CDR1 SNHLY and CDR2 FYNNEI. This CDR3 has 15 residues. CDR3 coding DNA: TGTGCCAGCAGTGATCTGGGTACGAGCAATCAGCCCCAGCATTTT. Translated: CASSDLGTSNQPQHF.

V gene TRBV19 combines with J gene TRBJ1-4, with D perhaps matching TRBD1 (5 bases). This CDR3 is 14 amino acids long. The germline V gene encodes CDR1 LNHDA and CDR2 SQIVND (reference sequence). The V gene lost 4 bases and the J gene lost 4 bases, with 10 bases spanning the gap. Here the CDR3 reads CASSRDGFNEKLFF. The CDR3 DNA sequence: TGTGCCAGTAGTAGGGACGGCTTTAATGAAAAACTGTTTTTT.

The rearrangement joins TRBV27 to TRBJ1-5; a weak D match, TRBD1 (6 bases). The CDR3 runs 14 residues. The V gene lost 5 bases and the J gene lost 4 bases, with 12 bases spanning the gap. Germline values: CDR1 MNHEY, CDR2 SMNVEV (reference sequence). The CDR3 loop is CASSTGHRNQPQHF. The CDR3 nucleotides read TGTGCCAGCAGTACGGGACACCGTAATCAGCCCCAGCATTTT.

This chain connects TRBV6-5 to TRBJ2-2; no reliable D call. CDR1 is MNHEY, CDR2 SVGAGI, per germline. The V and J ends lost 8 bases and 4 bases respectively, with 8 bases between them. The CDR3 length is 12 residues. The chain's CDR3 is CASDGGTGELFF. As DNA, the CDR3 is TGTGCCAGCGACGGTGGCACCGGGGAGCTGTTTTTT.